The 9 T cell receptor beta chains below were found in one sample sequenced in a study of T cell changes during pregnancy in multiple sclerosis. TCRdb keeps only in-frame clones here, not all; method: immunoSEQ multiplex PCR. The table lists 40,000 to 55,000 clones, 75% to 95% of them singletons. The source was CD4+ T cells from peripheral blood mononuclear cells, collected before pregnancy. The receptors were gathered from a female donor with multiple sclerosis, enrolled in a pregnancy study.

This clone has just a few counts. This chain uses TRBV4-1 with TRBJ1-4, with D possibly being TRBD1 (5 bases). V was clipped by 1 base and J by 3 bases, with 9 bases between them. This CDR3 comprises 15 residues. The germline CDR1 and CDR2 sequences are MGHRA and YSYEKL. This CDR3 is CASSQGVGANEKLFF. The CDR3, as DNA: TGCGCCAGCAGCCAAGGGGTAGGGGCTAATGAAAAACTGTTTTTT.

A remark on this clone: An end of the junction does not agree with germline; a read error may underlie this. The chain employs TRBV5-1 and TRBJ2-5; TRBD2 aligns across 9 bases. This CDR3 spans 17 amino acids. In germline, CDR1 is SGHRS, CDR2 YFSETQ. CDR3 in amino acids: CASSLGLAVGYQEAQYF. Written as DNA, the CDR3 is TGCGCCAGCAGCTTGGGACTAGCGGTGGGGTACCAAGAGGCCCAGTACTTC.

V and J are TRBV6-5 and TRBJ2-7; no definite D call. The germline gives CDR1 MNHEY, CDR2 SVGAGI. V shed 6 bases and J shed 2 bases, with 11 bases lying between them. CDR3 length: 13 residues. The CDR3 bases are TGTGCCAGCAGCTCCGGTTTGACCTACGAGCAGTACTTC. As protein: CASSSGLTYEQYF.

The rearrangement uses TRBV6-5 and TRBJ1-6; 9 bases fit TRBD1. This CDR3 region has 13 residues. Germline CDR1 reads MNHEY; CDR2 reads SVGAGI. With V trimmed by 7 bases and J by 6 bases, 1 base remained unmatched. The CDR3 spells CASNRGRNSPLHF. CDR3 nucleotide sequence: TGTGCCAGCAACAGGGGGCGTAATTCACCCCTCCACTTT.

The rearrangement links TRBV28 to TRBJ2-3, with D possibly being TRBD2 (5 bases). The CDR3 spans 15 residues. In germline, CDR1 is MDHEN, CDR2 SYDVKM. V was trimmed by 1 base and J by 1 base, leaving 9 bases between them. The CDR3 DNA follows: TGTGCCAGCAGTTTATTCGAGCGGCGCACAGATACGCAGTATTTT. Translation: CASSLFERRTDTQYF.

CDR3 residues: CASSANWGGGYEQYF. Written as DNA, the CDR3 is TGTGCCAGCAGTGCCAACTGGGGGGGTGGGTACGAGCAGTACTTC. This chain connects TRBV6-6 to TRBJ2-7; TRBD2 matches at 7 bases. The CDR3 has 15 residues. The germline V gene encodes CDR1 MNHNY and CDR2 SVGAGI (reference sequence). V gave up 5 bases and J gave up 4 bases; unmatched junction bases: 11.

The chain carries TRBV6-5 and TRBJ1-1; D unresolved. V was shortened by 3 bases and J by 10 bases, with 9 bases between the two germline ends. The length of the CDR3 is 11 residues. From germline, CDR1 is MNHEY and CDR2 SVGAGI. CDR3 sequence (DNA): TGTGCCAGCAGTTATGGATGGAGAGCTTTCTTT. It is translated as CASSYGWRAFF.

This chain joins TRBV6-6 and TRBJ1-1; 9 positions agree with TRBD1. Germline CDR1 and CDR2: MNHNY and SVGAGI (reference sequence). V lost 7 bases to trimming and J lost 4 bases; unmatched junction nucleotides: 13. This CDR3 contains 16 residues. CDR3 coding DNA: TGTGCCAGCACCTCCCTAGACAGGGGGACGAGCACTGAAGCTTTCTTT. This codes for CASTSLDRGTSTEAFF.

This sequence joins TRBV30 and TRBJ1-5, with TRBD1 matching over 8 bases. This CDR3 has 13 amino acids. Germline values: CDR1 GTSNPN, CDR2 SVGIG (reference sequence). V lost 1 base, J lost 6 bases, and 2 bases stayed unmatched. DNA for the CDR3: TGTGCCTGGAGTGGGACAGGGACTCAGCCCCAGCATTTT. Amino acid sequence: CAWSGTGTQPQHF.